This T cell receptor (beta chain) was documented in a study of identical twins. This CDR3 is built from 15 residues. Germline CDR1 reads MNHEY; CDR2 reads SVGEGT. V lost 6 bases and J lost 3, with 18 bases in between. TCRdb reprocessed the 5' RACE reads via MiXCR and lists one record per CDR3 protein. This table holds under 350,000 distinct CDR3 sequences, roughly 8.6% found once. Separately, the same data were catalogued under a study of yellow fever vaccine responses in identical twins.

This clonotype was sampled from a woman aged 18-29 years in good health. Sample: CD8+ T cells sorted from blood. The chain is built from TRBV6-2 or TRBV6-3 and TRBJ2-7; TRBD1 might be the D (5 bases). Here the CDR3 DNA reads TGTGCCAGCAGCTTTGACAGCCCCCAAAACTACGAGCAGTACTTC. Its translation is CASSFDSPQNYEQYF.